A selection of T cell receptor beta chains follows, all from one sample in a study of Graves' ophthalmopathy and Graves' hyperthyroidism. MiXCR, applied by TCRdb to the multiplex PCR reads, yields one record per CDR3 protein. This sample has about 160,000 distinct CDR3 sequences, with about two fifths found just once. Input material: peripheral blood. The origin of the receptors is a man aged 25-45 years with Graves' ophthalmopathy. CDR3s include the opening cysteine and the closing phenylalanine or tryptophan. The D gene is left open where the match is weak. A row's size may be missing; if present it is once, few, many or a size class.

TRBJ2-5	-	TRBV28	TRBD2	CASSFDGTSGRLETQYF	TGTGCCAGCAGTTTCGACGGGACTAGCGGGAGGTTGGAGACCCAGTACTTC
TRBJ1-5	many	TRBV12-3/TRBV12-4	-	CASSLAATNQPQHF	TGTGCCAGCAGTTTAGCAGCCACCAATCAGCCCCAGCATTTT
TRBJ2-7	-	TRBV6-2/TRBV6-3	-	CASSLMGNHYEQYF	TGTGCCAGCAGTTTGATGGGAAACCACTACGAGCAGTACTTC
TRBJ2-5	-	TRBV12-3/TRBV12-4	TRBD2	CASSGVGTSGSQETQYF	TGTGCCAGCAGTGGGGTCGGGACTAGCGGATCTCAAGAGACCCAGTACTTC
TRBJ1-1	many	TRBV7-3	TRBD1	CASSLEPGGTEAFF	TGTGCCAGCAGCTTAGAGCCAGGGGGCACTGAAGCTTTCTTT
TRBJ2-7	-	TRBV6-5	TRBD2	CASSLRTSGRSYEQYF	TGTGCCAGCAGTTTAAGGACTAGCGGGAGGTCCTACGAGCAGTACTTC
TRBJ2-2	-	TRBV7-2	-	CASRPGANTGELFF	TGTGCCAGCCGCCCAGGGGCGAATACCGGGGAGCTGTTTTTT
TRBJ1-1	-	TRBV6-2/TRBV6-3	-	CASSYDGAPEEAFF	TGTGCCAGCAGTTACGATGGGGCTCCCGAAGAAGCTTTCTTT
TRBJ2-7	many	TRBV12-3/TRBV12-4	-	CASRSGDFKQQYF	TGTGCCAGCCGCTCGGGAGACTTTAAGCAGCAGTACTTC
TRBJ2-4	-	TRBV15	-	CATSRDTGLAKNIQYF	TGTGCCACCAGCAGAGATACGGGCCTAGCCAAAAACATTCAGTACTTC
TRBJ2-7	many	TRBV9	-	CASSVAYAGTYEQYF	TGTGCCAGCAGCGTAGCTTACGCAGGTACCTACGAGCAGTACTTC
TRBJ2-2	many	TRBV7-6	-	CASSLVPGTNTGELFF	TGTGCCAGCAGCTTAGTCCCGGGAACGAACACCGGGGAGCTGTTTTTT
TRBJ2-5	many	TRBV30	TRBD2	CAWGTSGTKTQYF	TGTGCCTGGGGGACTAGCGGGACAAAGACCCAGTACTTC
TRBJ2-5	few	TRBV6-1	-	CASSVNRDVRTQYF	TGTGCCAGCAGTGTCAACCGGGACGTCCGGACCCAGTACTTC
TRBJ1-3	many	TRBV28	TRBD1	CASSNRGSGNTIYF	TGTGCCAGCAGCAACAGGGGCTCTGGAAACACCATATATTTT
TRBJ1-5	-	TRBV6-2/TRBV6-3	-	CASSYRTVDNQPQHF	TGTGCCAGCAGTTATCGGACAGTTGATAATCAGCCCCAGCATTTT
TRBJ2-7	-	TRBV6-2/TRBV6-3	TRBD2	CASSYSLRAGGTSYEQYF	TGTGCCAGCAGTTACTCGCTGAGAGCGGGAGGCACGAGCTACGAGCAGTACTTC
TRBJ1-1	-	TRBV6-2/TRBV6-3	-	CASSGGEAFF	TGTGCCAGCTCCGGGGGTGAAGCTTTCTTT
TRBJ2-7	many	TRBV30	TRBD2	CAWSGTSAGEQYF	TGTGCCTGGAGTGGAACTAGCGCGGGGGAGCAGTACTTC
TRBJ2-7	-	TRBV27	-	CASSLPGHLQQYF	TGTGCCAGCAGTTTACCGGGACATCTCCAGCAGTACTTC
TRBJ1-5	-	TRBV29-1	-	CSVGDSYNQPQHF	TGCAGCGTTGGAGACAGTTACAATCAGCCCCAGCATTTT
TRBJ2-7	many	TRBV6-1	TRBD2	CASSGSIAGADEQYF	TGTGCCAGCAGTGGATCAATAGCGGGAGCGGACGAGCAGTACTTC
TRBJ1-1	-	TRBV6-2/TRBV6-3	-	CASRRLGTEAFF	TGTGCCAGCAGACGCTTAGGCACTGAAGCTTTCTTT
TRBJ2-7	many	TRBV5-1	-	CASSPGTSYVEQYF	TGCGCCAGCAGCCCAGGGACATCGTATGTTGAGCAGTACTTC
TRBJ1-2	many	TRBV15	-	CATSRGGQRTNYGYTF	TGTGCCACCAGCAGAGGCGGACAGAGGACAAACTATGGCTACACCTTC
TRBJ1-1	-	TRBV11-1	-	CASSLEAQVNTEAFF	TGTGCCAGCAGCTTGGAGGCCCAGGTGAACACTGAAGCTTTCTTT
TRBJ2-3	-	TRBV6-4	TRBD1	CASKGDSLADTQYF	TGTGCCAGCAAAGGGGACAGCTTGGCAGATACGCAGTATTTT
TRBJ1-2	many	TRBV11-1	-	CASTLTGLPSNYGYTF	TGTGCCAGCACCCTGACAGGATTACCTTCTAACTATGGCTACACCTTC